This T cell receptor beta chain was sequenced in a study of cytomegalovirus exposure and HLA in healthy donors. Study-level findings and limits: Looking again later, the authors saw that most CMV-associated TCR beta chains seemed HLA-restricted. 164 TCR beta chains were listed as cytomegalovirus-associated. Usually a TCR sequence was rare, but some public TCRs were found in many donors.

PCR employed 60 Vbeta and 13 Jbeta primers. TCRdb's copy holds only in-frame clones and misses some; the assay was immunoSEQ multiplex PCR. The sample has some 120,000 clones, about two thirds seen once. The germline gives CDR1 SQVTM, CDR2 ANQGSEA. Trimming removed 6 bases from V and 3 bases from J; junction bases left unmatched: 12. The CDR3 runs 16 residues. A note on this clone: Its specificity is unknown.

The chain employs TRBV29-1 and TRBJ2-2, with 8 bases that match TRBD1. Sample: PBMCs. This TCR was sampled from a man in his 60s in good health and CMV-seropositive. CDR3 amino acids: CSVKGQAGRDTGELFF. Written as DNA, the CDR3 is TGCAGCGTCAAGGGACAGGCGGGCAGAGACACCGGGGAGCTGTTTTTT.